One and the same sample provided the 26 T cell receptor beta chains below, sequenced in a study of CD8 T cells in ankylosing spondylitis. Each CDR3 protein is one row after TCRdb ran MiXCR on the 5' RACE reads. The sample shows a few hundred thousand distinct CDR3 sequences, roughly a quarter of them seen only once. The sample consisted of blood, either unsorted or a sorted T cell fraction (not recorded which). The receptors stem from a male donor with ankylosing spondylitis or in good health (not recorded which).

This clonotype turned up a few times. The chain couples TRBV20-1 to TRBJ2-5, with D perhaps TRBD1 (5 bases). The germline V gene encodes CDR1 DFQATT and CDR2 SNEGSKA (reference sequence). The ends were cut back, 0 bases at V and 1 base at J, with 12 bases in the middle. The CDR3 loop spans 15 amino acids. The DNA of the CDR3 is TGCAGTGCTAGAGATTCCTTTGACAGCCAAGAGACCCAGTACTTC. Encoded protein: CSARDSFDSQETQYF.

A few counts support this clonotype. The rearrangement joins TRBV20-1 to TRBJ2-3; 8 bases are a match to TRBD2. The length of the CDR3 is 16 residues. Germline CDR1 reads DFQATT; CDR2 reads SNEGSKA (reference sequence). V lost 3 bases and J lost 0; bases outside the gene matches: 8. CDR3 coding DNA: TGCAGTGCTAGGTCGGGGGGGGTACTGAGCACAGATACGCAGTATTTT. As protein: CSARSGGVLSTDTQYF.

This clonotype was seen many times. The chain recombines TRBV2 with TRBJ1-6, with 7 bases matching TRBD1. The CDR3 is made up of 15 amino acids. The germline CDR1 and CDR2 sequences are SNHLY and FYNNEI. With 5 bases clipped from V and 11 bases from J, the junction kept 12 bases outside the gene matches. The CDR3 DNA follows: TGTGCCAGCAGTCCGTCGGGACAGAAGAGAGCACCCCTCCACTTT. Residues: CASSPSGQKRAPLHF.

Here the CDR3 reads CASSFARQGVAEAFF. Written as DNA, the CDR3 is TGTGCCAGCAGTTTCGCCCGACAGGGGGTGGCTGAAGCTTTCTTT. V and J are TRBV12-3 or TRBV12-4 and TRBJ1-1, with 9 bases aligning to TRBD1. This CDR3 has 15 residues. J gave up 6 bases and V 3 bases, and 8 bases lay outside the gene matches.

This clonotype has a count of ten or more. The chain is built from TRBV12-3 or TRBV12-4 and TRBJ1-4; TRBD1 agrees at 7 bases. J gave up 2 bases and V 6 bases, and 6 bases lay outside the gene matches. The CDR3 runs to 15 residues. CDR3 region: CASSPNRGTNEKLFF. For the CDR3, the DNA is TGTGCCAGCAGCCCTAACAGGGGCACTAATGAAAAACTGTTTTTT.

The chain employs TRBV5-1 and TRBJ2-3; 10 nucleotides agree with TRBD2. With 3 bases clipped from V and 6 bases from J, the junction kept 4 bases outside the gene matches. The CDR3 length is 14 residues. Germline values: CDR1 SGHRS, CDR2 YFSETQ. The CDR3 bases are TGCGCCAGCAGCTCTGGGACTAGCGAGGATACGCAGTATTTT. Protein sequence: CASSSGTSEDTQYF.

This clonotype was seen many times. The rearrangement links TRBV6-6 to TRBJ2-1, with 10 bases fitting TRBD1. CDR3 length: 13 residues. Germline values: CDR1 MNHNY, CDR2 SVGAGI (reference sequence). V was pared by 4 bases and J by 9 bases, with 3 bases of the junction left unmatched. The CDR3 DNA is TGTGCCAGCAGTTGGGGACAGGGGTTTGAGCAGTTCTTC. Protein sequence: CASSWGQGFEQFF.

The chain employs TRBV29-1 and TRBJ1-4; D might be TRBD1 (5 bases). V gave up 5 bases and J gave up 2 bases, with 15 bases separating them. The CDR3 covers 15 residues. Per germline, CDR1 SQVTM and CDR2 ANQGSEA. CDR3 DNA sequence: TGCAGCGTTTCGACAGCGGATAGGACTAATGAAAAACTGTTTTTT. Its translation: CSVSTADRTNEKLFF.

CDR3 nucleotide sequence: TGTGCCATCACCCAGGGGTCAGTCTCCTACAATGAGCAGTTCTTC. This encodes CAITQGSVSYNEQFF. The chain links TRBV10-3 to TRBJ2-1, with D possibly TRBD1 on 6 matching bases. CDR3 length: 15 amino acids. From germline, CDR1 is ENHRY and CDR2 SYGVKD. V lost 7 bases to trimming and J lost 0 bases, with 13 bases between them.

This clonotype has more than one count but fewer than ten. The V gene is TRBV29-1, the J gene TRBJ2-1; 7 bases are a match to TRBD2. The germline CDR1 and CDR2 sequences are SQVTM and ANQGSEA. CDR3 size: 13 residues. V dropped 7 bases and J dropped 10; count of bases not matched to a gene: 13. The CDR3 coding sequence is TGCAGCGAAGGGAAACAGCGGGACGGCGAGCAGTTCTTC. Protein sequence: CSEGKQRDGEQFF.

This clonotype was counted between two and nine times. The chain has TRBV20-1 and TRBJ1-6; no definite D call. V was shortened by 6 bases and J by 5 bases, with 14 bases between the two germline ends. Germline V gene data show CDR1 as DFQATT and CDR2 as SNEGSKA (reference sequence). This CDR3 contains 14 residues. The CDR3 region has the DNA TGCAGTGCCACCCCCCTACACAATAATTCACCCCTCCACTTT. As protein: CSATPLHNNSPLHF.

This chain links TRBV7-2 with TRBJ2-1; no firm D call. The germline V and J ends were trimmed by 2 bases and 8 bases, with 7 bases remaining between them. The CDR3 runs to 12 residues. Germline values: CDR1 SGHTA, CDR2 FQGNSA. The CDR3 DNA reads as TGTGCCAGCAGCTTATTCATGGATGAGCAGTTCTTC. The encoded protein is CASSLFMDEQFF. The full variable domain, in which reference TRBV7-2 and TRBJ2-1 provide the parts outside the CDR3, is GAGVSQSPSNKVTEKGKDVELRCDPISGHTALYWYRQSLGQGLEFLIYFQGNSAPDKSGLPSDRFSAERTGGSVSTLTIQRTQQEDSAVYLCASSLFMDEQFFGPGTRLTVL.

The J gene is TRBJ1-1, the V gene TRBV12-5, with TRBD1 matching 7 bases. The CDR3 runs to 17 residues. Germline V gives CDR1 LGHNT, CDR2 FRNRAP. With V trimmed by 0 bases and J by 4 bases, 11 bases remained unmatched. As DNA, the CDR3 is TGTGCTAGTGGTTTGGTCCGGAAAGGGGGCCTAGCCACTGAAGCTTTCTTT. It specifies CASGLVRKGGLATEAFF.

This chain connects TRBV6-1 to TRBJ2-3; D is uncertain. The CDR3 spans 13 residues. V lost 7 bases, J lost 0 bases, and 8 bases lay in between. Germline CDR1 reads MNHNS; CDR2 reads SASEGT. CDR3 nucleotides: TGTGCCAGCATCCTCCCTAGCACAGATACGCAGTATTTT. Its protein is CASILPSTDTQYF.

In its sample, this clonotype was seen many times. V gene TRBV7-2 combines with J gene TRBJ2-3; 8 bases are a match to TRBD1. J gave up 6 bases and V 4 bases, and 12 bases lay outside the gene matches. CDR1 SGHTA and CDR2 FQGNSA come from the germline V gene. The CDR3 contains 16 residues. The CDR3 region has the DNA TGTGCCAGCAGCTCACGGACAGGGCCTTCGTTGGATACGCAGTATTTT. Its protein is CASSSRTGPSLDTQYF.

This clonotype came up many times. The V call is TRBV5-1, the J call TRBJ2-5, with 8 bases identical to TRBD1. The CDR3 is 17 amino acids. The ends lost 3 bases at V and 1 base at J; junction bases unmatched: 11. From germline, CDR1 is SGHRS and CDR2 YFSETQ. CDR3 loop: CASSYTHTGTGQETQYF. The CDR3 region has the DNA TGCGCCAGCAGCTATACGCACACCGGGACAGGCCAAGAGACCCAGTACTTC.

This clonotype came up many times. The chain joins TRBV27 to TRBJ1-6; D not resolved. This CDR3 comprises 15 residues. Per germline, CDR1 MNHEY and CDR2 SMNVEV (reference sequence). Trimming cost V 5 bases and J 9 bases, with 17 bases left between them. The CDR3 reads CASSPGGTVISPLHF. CDR3 sequence (DNA): TGTGCCAGCAGTCCCGGTGGCACCGTAATTTCACCCCTCCACTTT.

The chain has TRBV29-1 and TRBJ1-5; 9 bases fit TRBD1. The CDR3 is 12 amino acids. The trim removed 5 bases at V and 6 bases at J, leaving 2 bases unmatched. Per germline, CDR1 SQVTM and CDR2 ANQGSEA. DNA for the CDR3: TGCAGCGTTCAGACAGGGGGTCAGCCCCAGCATTTT. This gives the protein CSVQTGGQPQHF.

This clonotype was recorded at least ten times. The chain links TRBV6-1 to TRBJ2-2; D remains unclear. The CDR3 covers 13 residues. The V end was cut by 6 bases, the J end by 4 bases, with 9 bases between. The germline CDR1 and CDR2 sequences are MNHNS and SASEGT. The CDR3 loop reads CASSPAATGELFF. CDR3 bases: TGTGCCAGCAGCCCCGCGGCCACCGGGGAGCTGTTTTTT.

The V call is TRBV6-1, the J call TRBJ2-7; TRBD1 matches at 7 bases. CDR1 MNHNS and CDR2 SASEGT come from the germline V gene. V was pared by 5 bases and J by 2 bases, with 6 bases of the junction left unmatched. The CDR3 sequence is 14 residues long. In nucleotides, the CDR3 is TGTGCCAGCAGTCCAAACAGGGGTACCTACGAGCAGTACTTC. Translated: CASSPNRGTYEQYF.

Ten or more counts support this clonotype. The junction and the germline gene differ at one end; a read error may be behind it. V and J are TRBV9 and TRBJ2-5, with a weak D call TRBD2 (5 bases). Per germline, CDR1 SGDLS and CDR2 YYNGEE. This CDR3 is 13 amino acids long. Here the CDR3 DNA reads TGTGCCAACAGCCCCCTTCCGGGGGAGACCCAGTACTTC. Protein: CANSPLPGETQYF.

V usage is TRBV20-1 and J usage is TRBJ2-6, with 12 bases matching TRBD1. V lost 5 bases, J lost 2 bases, and 13 bases stayed unmatched. The CDR3 length is 19 residues. Per the germline V gene, CDR1 is DFQATT and CDR2 is SNEGSKA (reference sequence). The CDR3 is CSAGRLTGTGGAGANVLTF. CDR3 in DNA: TGCAGTGCTGGGCGACTCACCGGGACAGGGGGCGCTGGGGCCAACGTCCTGACTTTC.

This clonotype was recorded once. The chain combines TRBV5-6 with TRBJ2-1; 9 bases are a match to TRBD1. The CDR3 extends over 16 amino acids. From germline, CDR1 is SGHDT and CDR2 YYEEEE. V shed 4 bases and J 1 base; nucleotides not matched to a gene: 6. CDR3: CASSPRTGASYNEQFF. CDR3 coding DNA: TGTGCCAGCAGCCCCCGGACAGGGGCATCCTACAATGAGCAGTTCTTC.

This chain uses TRBV20-1 with TRBJ2-3, with D unresolved. The CDR3 is 13 amino acids. With 7 bases removed from V and 2 bases from J, the gap between germline ends came to 13 bases. Germline V lookup: CDR1 DFQATT, CDR2 SNEGSKA (reference sequence). The CDR3 nucleotides are TGCAGTGTCCCCGCGGCGTACACAGATACGCAGTATTTT. This encodes CSVPAAYTDTQYF.

This chain joins TRBV12-3 or TRBV12-4 and TRBJ2-3; TRBD1 agrees at 12 bases. The CDR3 is made up of 16 amino acids. Losses at the gene ends were 7 bases for V and 2 bases for J; bases not matched to a gene: 7. CDR3 in amino acids: CASTPGDRGHTDTQYF. The CDR3 DNA is TGTGCCAGCACCCCAGGGGACAGGGGGCACACAGATACGCAGTATTTT.

The CDR3 nucleotides read TGTGCCAGCAGTTGGACAGGCGGCAGCAATCAGCCCCAGCATTTT. This gives the protein CASSWTGGSNQPQHF. The V gene is TRBV12-3 or TRBV12-4, the J gene TRBJ1-5; TRBD1 matches 7 bases. The CDR3 loop spans 15 amino acids. The V gene end was trimmed by 4 bases and the J gene end by 1 base; junction bases not matched to a gene: 4.